Listed here are 18 T cell receptor beta chains from one sample, sequenced in a study of shared clonotypes between healthy human individuals. Using immunoSEQ multiplex PCR, the repertoire was profiled, and TCRdb retains in-frame clones only, with some absent. The data show fewer than 2.5 million clones, 93% seen once. Sequencing input: naive CD4+ T cells from PBMCs. As to subset: CD45RA+ positively selected. Receptors were obtained from a young man in good health. Some clones in this sample may be carry-over from other donors' samples.

This chain uses TRBV6-6 with TRBJ1-2, with D tentatively TRBD1 (6 bases). CDR3 length equals 14 residues. Germline CDR1 is MNHNY and CDR2 is SVGAGI (reference sequence). Trimming took 7 bases from V and 4 from J, leaving 16 bases between them. The CDR3 region is CASTPSGGGYGYTF. The CDR3 bases are TGTGCCAGCACTCCCTCGGGGGGCGGCTATGGCTACACCTTC.

The chain recombines TRBV19 with TRBJ1-5; no clear D gene. V lost 6 bases and J lost 0, with 12 bases in between. The CDR3 loop spans 15 amino acids. Germline values: CDR1 LNHDA, CDR2 SQIVND (reference sequence). CDR3 sequence (DNA): TGTGCCAGTAGGAACACAGATTATAGCAATCAGCCCCAGCATTTT. Protein sequence: CASRNTDYSNQPQHF.

The chain is built from TRBV2 and TRBJ2-7; the D is unclear. The CDR3 has 12 residues. CDR1 SNHLY and CDR2 FYNNEI come from the germline V gene. The germline V and J ends were trimmed by 7 bases and 1 base, with 8 bases remaining between them. The CDR3 nucleotides are TGTGCCAGCATTAGAACGTCCTACGAGCAGTACTTC. Amino acid sequence: CASIRTSYEQYF.

This rearrangement joins TRBV6-1 to TRBJ1-2; no clear D. The CDR3 covers 13 residues. V lost 3 bases and J lost 5, with 10 bases in between. CDR1 and CDR2 from the germline V gene are MNHNS and SASEGT. CDR3 sequence: CASSDPGPYGYTF. The CDR3 bases are TGTGCCAGCAGTGATCCGGGTCCTTATGGCTACACCTTC.

The chain combines TRBV7-9 with TRBJ2-2, with D unresolved. This CDR3 has 15 residues. Trimming stripped 2 bases from V and 2 bases from J, with 9 bases between. The germline gives CDR1 SEHNR, CDR2 FQNEAQ (reference sequence). CDR3 coding DNA: TGTGCCAGCAGCTTAAACTCGCTCAACACCGGGGAGCTGTTTTTT. Its protein is CASSLNSLNTGELFF.

The genes are TRBV28 and TRBJ1-1; 9 positions agree with TRBD1. Trimming removed 8 bases from V and 1 base from J; junction bases left unmatched: 5. This CDR3 is built from 14 residues. Per germline, CDR1 MDHEN and CDR2 SYDVKM. The CDR3 nucleotides are TGTGCCAGCGGGATGACAGGGGGGAACACTGAAGCTTTCTTT. Protein product: CASGMTGGNTEAFF.

The chain links TRBV19 to TRBJ2-1; 7 bases line up with TRBD1. Germline CDR1 and CDR2: LNHDA and SQIVND (reference sequence). The CDR3 totals 12 residues. V lost 5 bases and J lost 11; bases outside the gene matches: 6. The chain's CDR3 is CASSPGTEKQFF. CDR3 DNA sequence: TGTGCCAGTAGTCCCGGGACAGAAAAGCAGTTCTTC.

The chain couples TRBV5-1 to TRBJ2-7; TRBD1 might be the D (6 bases). The V end lost 3 bases, the J end lost 4 bases, and 14 bases lay between the germline ends. The germline gives CDR1 SGHRS, CDR2 YFSETQ. This CDR3 contains 14 residues. Here the CDR3 DNA reads TGCGCCAGCAGCTGGGCCTCACAGGGATACGAGCAGTACTTC. Protein: CASSWASQGYEQYF. Complete variable domain (other parts from reference TRBV5-1 and TRBJ2-7): KAGVTQTPRYLIKTRGQQVTLSCSPISGHRSVSWYQQTPGQGLQFLFEYFSETQRNKGNFPGRFSGRQFSNSRSEMNVSTLELGDSALYLCASSWASQGYEQYFGPGTRLTVT.

The chain joins TRBV28 to TRBJ2-7, with 8 bases matching TRBD1. Trimming took 6 bases from V and 6 from J; bases not matched to a gene: 10. There are 14 residues in the CDR3. Germline V gene sequence: CDR1 MDHEN, CDR2 SYDVKM. The CDR3 DNA follows: TGTGCCAGCAGACTTGGACAGGGTGGTCGCGAGCAGTACTTC. Amino acid sequence: CASRLGQGGREQYF. Together with reference TRBV28 and TRBJ2-7, the CDR3 gives the full variable domain: DVKVTQSSRYLVKRTGEKVFLECVQDMDHENMFWYRQDPGLGLRLIYFSYDVKMKEKGDIPEGYSVSREKKERFSLILESASTNQTSMYLCASRLGQGGREQYFGPGTRLTVT.

V usage is TRBV4-2 and J usage is TRBJ2-1; 11 nucleotides agree with TRBD2. This CDR3 has 17 residues. CDR1 is LGHNA and CDR2 is YNFKEQ in the germline V gene. Trimming at V came to 0 bases and at J to 6 bases, leaving 7 bases not matched to a gene. The CDR3 reads CASSQELAGALGNEQFF. In nucleotides, the CDR3 is TGTGCCAGCAGCCAAGAACTAGCGGGAGCTTTAGGCAATGAGCAGTTCTTC.

V is TRBV2 and J is TRBJ1-1; 8 bases match TRBD1. The CDR3 spans 14 residues. The V gene end was trimmed by 7 bases and the J gene end by 10 bases; junction bases not matched to a gene: 14. Germline values: CDR1 SNHLY, CDR2 FYNNEI. In DNA, the CDR3 is TGTGCCAGCAAGGGGACAGGAGCTATAGTAGGAGCTTTCTTT. It encodes CASKGTGAIVGAFF.

DNA for the CDR3: TGTGCCAGCAGCCGGACTAGGACTGAGACAGAGCAGTACTTC. Its protein product is CASSRTRTETEQYF. The rearrangement links TRBV11-2 to TRBJ2-7; 7 bases align to TRBD2. J lost 7 bases, V lost 5 bases, and 11 bases had no gene match. From germline, CDR1 is SGHAT and CDR2 FQNNGV. The CDR3 has 14 amino acids.

The CDR3 loop is CASRDLGSPYEQYF. The CDR3 nucleotides read TGTGCCAGCAGGGACCTCGGGTCGCCTTACGAGCAGTACTTC. The J gene is TRBJ2-7, the V gene TRBV7-9; D is unresolved. Per germline, CDR1 SEHNR and CDR2 FQNEAQ (reference sequence). The CDR3 length is 14 residues. Trimming took 6 bases from V and 4 from J, leaving 16 bases between them.

The chain couples TRBV30 to TRBJ1-5; 7 bases align to TRBD1. Per germline, CDR1 GTSNPN and CDR2 SVGIG (reference sequence). The CDR3 consists of 16 residues. The V gene end was trimmed by 1 base and the J gene end by 7 bases; junction bases not matched to a gene: 13. The CDR3 sequence is CAWSAKQGMFSQPQHF. The CDR3 DNA follows: TGTGCCTGGAGTGCTAAACAGGGGATGTTCAGCCAGCCCCAGCATTTT.

The chain uses TRBV18 and TRBJ2-6; D ambiguous. The CDR3 covers 20 residues. V lost 1 base, J lost 5 bases, and 24 bases lay in between. Germline CDR1 and CDR2: KGHSH and LQKENI. The CDR3: CASSPRSLTGTDSWANVLTF. In nucleotides, the CDR3 is TGTGCCAGCTCACCACGGTCCCTCACTGGTACGGATTCCTGGGCCAACGTCCTGACTTTC.

This sequence joins TRBV6-8 and TRBJ2-7; 7 bases are a match to TRBD2. Germline V gene sequence: CDR1 MNHGY, CDR2 SAAAGT. CDR3 length: 14 residues. V lost 10 bases, J lost 6 bases, and 15 bases stayed unmatched. The DNA for the CDR3 is TGTGCCAACTCCGAGCGGGACCGGTCGGGCGAGCAGTACTTC. Protein product: CANSERDRSGEQYF.

Remarks on this clone: Germline is not matched at one junction end, which may reflect a read error. The J gene is TRBJ2-7, the V gene TRBV10-3; no clear D. Germline CDR1 and CDR2: ENHRY and SYGVKD. CDR3 length equals 15 residues. CDR3 sequence (DNA): TGTGCCAGCAGTGAACCCGTTACTGACTCCTACGAGCAGTACTTC. Its protein is CASSEPVTDSYEQYF.

The chain is built from TRBV29-1 and TRBJ1-1; 7 bases map to TRBD1. CDR3 length equals 13 residues. In germline, CDR1 is SQVTM, CDR2 ANQGSEA. The J segment lost 1 base and the V segment lost 6 bases, leaving 5 bases of the junction unmatched. CDR3 in DNA: TGCAGCGTAGAAACAGGGGCGAACACTGAAGCTTTCTTT. Residues: CSVETGANTEAFF.